Following are 13 T cell receptor beta chains from one sample sequenced in a study of cytomegalovirus exposure and HLA in healthy donors. PCR amplification relied on 60 Vbeta primers (plus 13 Jbeta primers). Sequencing used immunoSEQ multiplex PCR; TCRdb keeps in-frame clones, though not all of them. The sample shows 95,000 to 110,000 clones, around 72% of them seen only once. What was sequenced was PBMCs. Receptors originate from a woman aged 40 to 50 in good health and CMV-seropositive.

The V and J genes are TRBV5-1 and TRBJ1-3; D unclear. Germline V gene lookup returns CDR1 SGHRS and CDR2 YFSETQ. V lost 0 bases and J 3 bases, leaving 16 bases between the germline ends. CDR3 length: 17 amino acids. The CDR3 region is CASSLGAADGNGNTIYF. For the CDR3, the DNA is TGCGCCAGCAGCTTGGGGGCAGCCGACGGTAATGGAAACACCATATATTTT.

V and J are TRBV30 and TRBJ1-1; 8 bases map to TRBD1. The CDR3 runs to 13 residues. CDR1 is GTSNPN and CDR2 is SVGIG in the germline V gene (reference sequence). As DNA, the CDR3 is TGTACATACAGGACAGGGCTGAACACTGAAGCTTTCTTT. Encoded protein: CTYRTGLNTEAFF. Complete variable domain (other parts from reference TRBV30 and TRBJ1-1): SQTIHQWPATLVQPVGSPLSLECTVEGTSNPNLYWYRQAAGRGLQLLFYSVGIGQISSEVPQNLSASRPQDRQFILSSKKLLLSDSGFYLCTYRTGLNTEAFFGQGTRLTVV.

The V and J genes are TRBV7-8 and TRBJ1-1; D is unresolved. Germline CDR1 reads SGHVS; CDR2 reads FQNEAQ. V was clipped by 1 base and J by 1 base, with 4 bases between them. The CDR3 sequence is 13 residues long. The CDR3 region has the DNA TGTGCCAGCAGCTTAGTAGAGAACACTGAAGCTTTCTTT. Its translation is CASSLVENTEAFF.

The chain recombines TRBV29-1 with TRBJ1-1; TRBD1 matches 10 bases. Germline V CDR1 and CDR2: SQVTM, ANQGSEA. Unmatched junction bases numbered 7, after V lost 7 bases and J lost 2 bases. This CDR3 region has 14 residues. The CDR3 sequence: CSADRDRGNTEAFF. Written as DNA, the CDR3 is TGCAGCGCTGACCGGGACAGGGGAAACACTGAAGCTTTCTTT.

The V call is TRBV5-1, the J call TRBJ2-5, with TRBD2 matching 10 bases. V shed 3 bases and J 0 bases; nucleotides not matched to a gene: 5. In germline, CDR1 is SGHRS, CDR2 YFSETQ. The CDR3 extends over 16 amino acids. The CDR3 DNA is TGCGCCAGCAGCTCCGGACTAGCGGCTAACCAAGAGACCCAGTACTTC. This sequence encodes CASSSGLAANQETQYF.

This clone was seen just once. The V call is TRBV28, the J call TRBJ2-1; maybe TRBD1 (6 bases). The ends were cut back, 6 bases at V and 3 bases at J, with 18 bases in the middle. The V gene's germline CDR1 is MDHEN and CDR2 SYDVKM. CDR3 length equals 16 residues. The DNA of the CDR3 is TGTGCCAGCAGAGTGGGGGCTAGAGCTGGCTACAATGAGCAGTTCTTC. Its translation is CASRVGARAGYNEQFF.

J is TRBJ2-1 and V is TRBV4-3; 12 bases line up with TRBD2. The V gene's germline CDR1 is LGHNA and CDR2 YSLEER. The CDR3 loop spans 19 amino acids. The V gene end was trimmed by 0 bases and the J gene end by 4 bases; junction bases not matched to a gene: 10. CDR3 nucleotides: TGCGCCAGCAGCCAAGATTTGGGGCTAGCGGGGGGGACGTACAATGAGCAGTTCTTC. It is translated as CASSQDLGLAGGTYNEQFF.

V usage is TRBV18 and J usage is TRBJ1-4, with 10 bases aligning to TRBD1. This CDR3 has 14 residues. Germline V gene sequence: CDR1 KGHSH, CDR2 LQKENI. After removal of 5 bases from V and 8 bases from J, the junction contained 5 bases not matched to a gene. The CDR3 DNA sequence: TGTGCCAGCTCATCGGACAGGGGGACCGAAAAACTGTTTTTT. Translating gives CASSSDRGTEKLFF.

The chain employs TRBV5-1 and TRBJ2-7, with TRBD1 identical over 8 bases. V lost 2 bases to trimming and J lost 6 bases; unmatched junction nucleotides: 7. Germline V gene data show CDR1 as SGHRS and CDR2 as YFSETQ. CDR3 size: 14 residues. For the CDR3, the DNA is TGCGCCAGCAGCTTAGGACAGGGAACGGTCGAGCAGTACTTC. Translating gives CASSLGQGTVEQYF.

The chain is built from TRBV19 and TRBJ2-3; D might be TRBD2 (6 bases). This CDR3 is built from 14 residues. Germline V CDR1 and CDR2: LNHDA, SQIVND (reference sequence). With 5 bases removed from V and 0 bases from J, the gap between germline ends came to 9 bases. CDR3 amino acids: CASSDGTSTDTQYF. CDR3 DNA: TGTGCCAGTAGTGACGGGACTAGCACAGATACGCAGTATTTT.

CDR3 nucleotides: TGTGCCAGCAGTTACGAGACGGGTTCCGGTACCCAGTACTTC. Translated, it gives CASSYETGSGTQYF. The chain employs TRBV6-5 and TRBJ2-5; D unresolved. The length of the CDR3 is 14 residues. Germline-derived CDR1 and CDR2 are MNHEY and SVGAGI. The V end was cut by 2 bases, the J end by 8 bases, with 15 bases between.

The count of this clone is one. CDR3 residues: CARDMGMKTQYF. CDR3 nucleotides: TGTGCCCGAGACATGGGTATGAAGACCCAGTACTTC. The chain employs TRBV30 and TRBJ2-5; D remains ambiguous. With 8 bases removed from V and 6 bases from J, the gap between germline ends came to 16 bases. The CDR3 has 12 amino acids. Germline V CDR1 and CDR2: GTSNPN, SVGIG (reference sequence).

This chain uses TRBV9 with TRBJ1-1, with D possibly being TRBD1 (6 bases). V was shortened by 3 bases and J by 1 base, with 13 bases between the two germline ends. This CDR3 region has 15 residues. Germline CDR1 reads SGDLS; CDR2 reads YYNGEE. The CDR3 spells CASSADLQGNTEAFF. The DNA for the CDR3 is TGTGCCAGCAGCGCGGACTTACAGGGGAACACTGAAGCTTTCTTT.